Given below is one TCR beta chain in context. Antigen unknown. These data belong to a study of CD8 T cells in ankylosing spondylitis. Overall study findings and caveats: Clones tied to disease were said to be significantly enriched in matched ankylosing spondylitis synovial fluid. Prior work had noted some motif variants in reactive arthritis blood and synovial fluid. Ankylosing spondylitis blood appeared to be characterized by a TCR beta motif of eight highly homologous variants. Clones linked with disease were CD8+ and fairly uncommon in the peripheral blood.

Each CDR3 protein is one row after TCRdb ran MiXCR on the 5' RACE reads. The data contain more than 250,000 distinct CDR3 sequences, under 8.5% of them singletons. The CDR3 spans 14 residues. CDR1 is SGHRS, CDR2 YFSETQ, per germline. Trimming removed 4 bases from V and 3 bases from J, with 11 bases in between. The chain combines TRBV5-1 with TRBJ2-1; no clear D gene. Sequencing used blood, either unsorted or a sorted T cell fraction (not recorded which). The receptor was derived from a male donor with ankylosing spondylitis. The chain's CDR3 is CASSPPPGYNEQFF. The DNA for the CDR3 is TGCGCCAGCAGCCCCCCCCCGGGCTACAATGAGCAGTTCTTC.